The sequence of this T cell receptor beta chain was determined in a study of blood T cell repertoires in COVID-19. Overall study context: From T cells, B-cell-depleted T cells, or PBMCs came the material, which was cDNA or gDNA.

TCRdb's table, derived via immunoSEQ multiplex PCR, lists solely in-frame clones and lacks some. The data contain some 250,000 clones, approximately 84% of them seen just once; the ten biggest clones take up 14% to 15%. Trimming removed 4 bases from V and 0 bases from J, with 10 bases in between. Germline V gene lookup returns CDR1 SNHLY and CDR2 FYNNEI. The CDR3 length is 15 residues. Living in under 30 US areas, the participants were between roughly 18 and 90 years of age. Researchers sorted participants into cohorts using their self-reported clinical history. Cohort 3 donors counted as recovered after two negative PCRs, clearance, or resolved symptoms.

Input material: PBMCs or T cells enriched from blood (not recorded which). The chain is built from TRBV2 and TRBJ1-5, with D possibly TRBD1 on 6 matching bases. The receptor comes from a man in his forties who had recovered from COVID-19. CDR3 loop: CASSGTENSNQPQHF. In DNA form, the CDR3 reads TGTGCCAGCAGTGGGACAGAAAATAGCAATCAGCCCCAGCATTTT.